These 17 T cell receptor beta chains originate from one sample sequenced in a study of cytomegalovirus exposure and HLA in healthy donors. The PCR used 60 Vbeta and 13 Jbeta primers. The table came from immunoSEQ multiplex PCR; TCRdb's copy has only in-frame clones and leaves some out. This table holds tens of thousands of clones, 7.6% found once. Sample: PBMCs. The source of these receptors is a man in his fifties in good health and CMV-seronegative.

This chain connects TRBV5-1 to TRBJ1-1; no definite D call. Trimming cost V 0 bases and J 4 bases, with 13 bases left between them. The length of the CDR3 is 15 residues. Germline V gene sequence: CDR1 SGHRS, CDR2 YFSETQ. The CDR3: CASSLDLSDTTEAFF. DNA for the CDR3: TGCGCCAGCAGCTTGGATTTATCAGATACCACTGAAGCTTTCTTT.

This clone has more than one count but fewer than ten. V usage is TRBV5-1 and J usage is TRBJ1-3; no clear D gene. The J call may be faulty, since TRBJ2-2 better matches the DNA end. The V gene's germline CDR1 is SGHRS and CDR2 YFSETQ. The CDR3 sequence is 15 residues long. The CDR3 loop reads CASASESENTGELFF. CDR3 nucleotides: TGCGCCAGCGCTTCCGAGTCGGAAAACACCGGGGAGCTGTTTTTT.

The chain has TRBV6-1 and TRBJ1-1; D may be TRBD1 (5 bases). The CDR3 extends over 13 amino acids. V dropped 6 bases and J dropped 1 base, with 9 bases sitting between them. Germline CDR1 reads MNHNS; CDR2 reads SASEGT. CDR3 nucleotide sequence: TGTGCCAGCAGGACAGTGAGGAACACTGAAGCTTTCTTT. It specifies CASRTVRNTEAFF.

The V call is TRBV19, the J call TRBJ2-7; TRBD2 matches 10 bases. The germline V gene encodes CDR1 LNHDA and CDR2 SQIVND (reference sequence). V lost 8 bases and J lost 0; bases outside the gene matches: 10. The CDR3 has 16 amino acids. CDR3 nucleotide sequence: TGTGCCAGTCGAGGGTCTAGCGGGGGTAGCTCCTACGAGCAGTACTTC. Encoded protein: CASRGSSGGSSYEQYF.

This chain uses TRBV6-5 with TRBJ2-3, with TRBD2 matching 11 bases. The CDR3 runs 14 residues. V shed 5 bases and J 5 bases; nucleotides not matched to a gene: 3. Germline V lookup: CDR1 MNHEY, CDR2 SVGAGI. The CDR3 loop reads CASSIAGGKDTQYF. CDR3 in DNA: TGTGCCAGCAGTATAGCGGGGGGGAAAGATACGCAGTATTTT.

A few counts support this clone. The chain combines TRBV10-2 with TRBJ2-7; TRBD2 matches at 8 bases. V was clipped by 5 bases and J by 2 bases; unmatched bases: 5. Germline V lookup: CDR1 WSHSY, CDR2 SAAADI. This CDR3 comprises 14 residues. The chain's CDR3 is CASSTSGGAYEQYF. The CDR3 bases are TGCGCCAGCAGTACCAGCGGGGGAGCCTACGAGCAGTACTTC.

This clone was seen a handful of times. J is TRBJ1-4 and V is TRBV7-9; the match to TRBD1 covers 7 bases. This CDR3 has 14 amino acids. V trimming: 2 bases; J trimming: 5 bases; junction bases outside the gene matches: 2. CDR1 is SEHNR and CDR2 is FQNEAQ in the germline V gene (reference sequence). CDR3 residues: CASSLRGRNEKLFF. The CDR3 DNA follows: TGTGCCAGCAGCTTAAGGGGGCGAAATGAAAAACTGTTTTTT.

This clone has more than one count but fewer than ten. The gene calls are TRBV28 and TRBJ1-5, with D possibly being TRBD1 (6 bases). Germline V lookup: CDR1 MDHEN, CDR2 SYDVKM. CDR3 length: 14 residues. Trimming shortened V by 7 bases and J by 6 bases, and 16 bases separated the two germline ends. This chain's CDR3 is CASNPRGTSQPQHF. Written as DNA, the CDR3 is TGTGCCAGCAACCCAAGGGGGACTAGTCAGCCCCAGCATTTT.

The chain combines TRBV9 with TRBJ2-5, with a weak D call TRBD2 (5 bases). This CDR3 region has 13 residues. Trimming pared 3 bases from V and 5 bases from J, leaving 11 bases between. The germline V gene encodes CDR1 SGDLS and CDR2 YYNGEE. CDR3 in amino acids: CASSAGSGETQYF. CDR3 coding DNA: TGTGCCAGCAGCGCGGGATCGGGGGAGACCCAGTACTTC.

This sequence joins TRBV29-1 and TRBJ2-5; TRBD2 matches at 8 bases. The CDR3 is made up of 13 amino acids. Trimming took 3 bases from V and 2 from J; bases not matched to a gene: 2. Germline CDR1 and CDR2: SQVTM and ANQGSEA. The CDR3 sequence is CSVDGGGQETQYF. The CDR3 region has the DNA TGCAGCGTTGACGGGGGGGGGCAAGAGACCCAGTACTTC.

As concerns this clone: The CDR3 end shows no conserved phenylalanine or tryptophan, and so a read error is likely. DNA of the CDR3: TGCAGCGGAGGGACAGGGAAAACTGAAGCTTTCTTG. Translated: CSGGTGKTEAFL. The chain links TRBV29-1 to TRBJ1-1, with TRBD1 identical over 9 bases. J was trimmed by 5 bases and V by 7 bases; bases with no gene match: 5. The CDR3 totals 12 residues. CDR1 and CDR2 (germline): SQVTM, ANQGSEA.

The V and J genes are TRBV15 and TRBJ2-6, with no clear D. The CDR3 is made up of 15 amino acids. V lost 3 bases and J lost 0, with 6 bases in between. Looked up from germline, CDR1 is LNHNV and CDR2 is YYDKDF (reference sequence). CDR3 residues: CATSSQVSGANVLTF. The CDR3 nucleotides read TGTGCCACCAGCAGTCAGGTCTCTGGGGCCAACGTCCTGACTTTC.

For the CDR3, the DNA is TGTGCCAGCAGTGAGGGACAGGGAGTTCGTGAGCAGTACTTC. Translated: CASSEGQGVREQYF. The chain combines TRBV2 with TRBJ2-7; the match to TRBD1 covers 9 bases. J gave up 7 bases and V 3 bases, and 7 bases lay outside the gene matches. Looked up from germline, CDR1 is SNHLY and CDR2 is FYNNEI. This CDR3 spans 14 amino acids.

This clone was picked up a small number of times. The V call is TRBV28, the J call TRBJ1-3; TRBD1 aligns across 9 bases. V was pared by 6 bases and J by 1 base, with 7 bases of the junction left unmatched. The germline V gene encodes CDR1 MDHEN and CDR2 SYDVKM. There are 16 residues in the CDR3. The CDR3, as DNA: TGTGCCAGCAGGACCGCCGGGACAGGGTCTGGAAACACCATATATTTT. Translated, it gives CASRTAGTGSGNTIYF.

This clone was detected only a few times. The chain links TRBV5-1 to TRBJ1-4; no firm D call. Trimming removed 2 bases from V and 1 base from J, with 6 bases in between. The CDR3 loop spans 14 amino acids. Per germline, CDR1 SGHRS and CDR2 YFSETQ. The CDR3 DNA reads as TGCGCCAGCAGCTTTTCTATAACTAATGAAAAACTGTTTTTT. Translated: CASSFSITNEKLFF. Combining the CDR3 with reference TRBV5-1 and TRBJ1-4 gives the whole variable domain KAGVTQTPRYLIKTRGQQVTLSCSPISGHRSVSWYQQTPGQGLQFLFEYFSETQRNKGNFPGRFSGRQFSNSRSEMNVSTLELGDSALYLCASSFSITNEKLFFGSGTQLSVL.

The chain recombines TRBV28 with TRBJ1-5, with TRBD1 matching 7 bases. The V segment lost 6 bases and the J segment 3 bases; nucleotides outside the gene matches: 14. The CDR3 runs 17 residues. The germline V gene has CDR1 MDHEN and CDR2 SYDVKM. This chain's CDR3 is CASRATGIGFYNQPQHF. The CDR3 DNA reads TGTGCCAGCAGGGCGACAGGGATCGGTTTTTACAATCAGCCCCAGCATTTT.

V is TRBV27 and J is TRBJ1-5; 7 nucleotides match TRBD1. V lost 5 bases to trimming and J lost 4 bases; unmatched junction nucleotides: 5. This CDR3 spans 14 amino acids. Germline CDR1 MNHEY, CDR2 SMNVEV (reference sequence). CDR3 sequence: CASSPGQANQPQHF. As DNA, the CDR3 is TGTGCCAGCAGTCCCGGACAGGCTAATCAGCCCCAGCATTTT.